This passage covers 4 T cell receptor beta chains from one sample sequenced in a study of response to subunit inactivated influenza vaccine. TCRdb re-analysed the RT-PCR reads in MiXCR, keeping a single row per CDR3 protein. This sample has roughly 570,000 distinct CDR3 sequences, with 11% to 15% found just once. The sequencing here drew on PBMCs from blood, taken 11 to 12 days after vaccination. The receptors derive from a middle-aged man who received an inactivated influenza vaccine.

V is TRBV7-2 and J is TRBJ1-1; 10 nucleotides agree with TRBD1. The trim removed 2 bases at V and 4 bases at J, leaving 4 bases unmatched. Germline V CDR1 and CDR2: SGHTA, FQGNSA. The CDR3 consists of 15 residues. CDR3 DNA sequence: TGTGCCAGCAGCTTACGACAGGGGGCTAGCACTGAAGCTTTCTTT. It translates to CASSLRQGASTEAFF.

V and J are TRBV29-1 and TRBJ2-3, with a weak D call TRBD2 (5 bases). Per the germline V gene, CDR1 is SQVTM and CDR2 is ANQGSEA. Trimming cost V 7 bases and J 8 bases, with 13 bases left between them. The CDR3 runs to 11 residues. The CDR3 nucleotides read TGCAGCGCGGGGAGCTTGGGTACGCAGTATTTT. Its protein product is CSAGSLGTQYF.

The chain recombines TRBV20-1 with TRBJ2-7; no clear D. V was trimmed by 0 bases and J by 3 bases, leaving 3 bases between them. The CDR3 extends over 11 amino acids. The germline V gene has CDR1 DFQATT and CDR2 SNEGSKA (reference sequence). The CDR3 loop is CSARDNYEQYF. CDR3 DNA: TGCAGTGCTAGAGATAACTACGAGCAGTACTTC.

This clonotype was seen at least ten times. The V call is TRBV5-5, the J call TRBJ2-3; the D call may be TRBD1 or TRBD2 (5 bases each). Germline V gives CDR1 SGHKS, CDR2 YYEKEE (reference sequence). Deletions cut 0 bases from V and 9 bases from J, with 17 bases between. This CDR3 has 15 amino acids. CDR3 in DNA: TGTGCCAGCAGCTTGGATTCTCGGGGACGCGGGACGCAGTATTTT. Protein: CASSLDSRGRGTQYF.